The source of this TCR beta chain is a study of Ad26.COV2.S vaccination and SARS-CoV-2 variants. Turning to the study itself: Sample donor was a member of the COV1001 Ad26.COV2.S trial arm.

Treatment given: some 20 received Ad26.COV2.S at low or high dose, single or two shots; roughly five received placebo; per-sample allocation not given. Each sample was drawn 63 days after the first injection (of vaccine or placebo). An Ad26 vector expressing Wuhan-strain SARS-CoV-2 spike served as the vaccine. Repertoires were generated with immunoSEQ multiplex PCR, while TCRdb's copy carries only in-frame clones and drops some. This sample has 430,000 or so clones, with around nine tenths found just once. The specimen was peripheral blood, collected in a trial of Ad26.COV2.S vaccine versus placebo. This clonotype originated in a person between 18 and 60 years old who received the Ad26.COV2.S COVID-19 vaccine or a placebo.

The CDR3 is CASSQRGQGGTGELFF. The DNA for the CDR3 is TGTGCCAGCAGCCAAAGAGGACAGGGGGGAACCGGGGAGCTGTTTTTT. The chain employs TRBV3-1 (or the pseudogene TRBV3-2) and TRBJ2-2, with 10 bases aligning to TRBD1. V gave up 2 bases and J gave up 5 bases; unmatched junction bases: 5. CDR3 size: 16 residues. Germline V gene data show CDR1 as LGHDT and CDR2 as YNNKEL (reference sequence).